These 15 T cell receptor beta chains originate from one sample sequenced in a study of cytomegalovirus exposure and HLA in healthy donors. PCR involved 60 Vbeta and 13 Jbeta primers. Sequencing used immunoSEQ multiplex PCR; TCRdb keeps in-frame clones, though not all of them. The data show about 160,000 clones, with roughly 84% seen just once and 1.9% held by the top ten. Sequencing was performed on PBMCs. The receptors shown here come from a man aged 18-30 years in good health and CMV-seronegative.

The table lists this clone with a count of one. The V and J genes are TRBV7-8 and TRBJ2-2; D is uncertain. The CDR3 contains 13 residues. Germline V gives CDR1 SGHVS, CDR2 FQNEAQ. Deletions cut 3 bases from V and 4 bases from J, with 6 bases between. The chain's CDR3 is CASSFRVTGELFF. The CDR3 DNA follows: TGTGCCAGCAGCTTCCGGGTCACCGGGGAGCTGTTTTTT.

The rearrangement uses TRBV28 and TRBJ2-7; possibly TRBD1 for D (6 bases). Germline CDR1 MDHEN, CDR2 SYDVKM. Trimming took 6 bases from V and 2 from J, leaving 17 bases between them. The CDR3 spans 15 residues. CDR3 region: CASRDRGEGAYEQYF. The CDR3 region has the DNA TGTGCCAGCAGAGACCGTGGTGAGGGGGCCTACGAGCAGTACTTC.

This clone was seen a handful of times. This rearrangement joins TRBV9 to TRBJ2-1; D is ambiguous. The germline V gene encodes CDR1 SGDLS and CDR2 YYNGEE. V gave up 4 bases and J gave up 7 bases, with 6 bases separating them. The CDR3 contains 11 residues. Written as DNA, the CDR3 is TGTGCCAGCAGCCTCCTTAATGAGCAGTTCTTC. It encodes CASSLLNEQFF.

J is TRBJ2-5 and V is TRBV25-1, with TRBD1 matching over 8 bases. The ends lost 8 bases at V and 4 bases at J; junction bases unmatched: 15. Germline values: CDR1 MGHDK, CDR2 SYGVNS. The CDR3 spans 16 residues. In DNA, the CDR3 is TGTGCCAGCTCCCCCGAGGGCGACAGGGGAAGAGAGACCCAGTACTTC. Translating gives CASSPEGDRGRETQYF.

V and J are TRBV5-6 and TRBJ2-3; D call uncertain. Germline V lookup: CDR1 SGHDT, CDR2 YYEEEE. Trimming removed 1 base at V and 5 bases at J, with 11 bases between. This CDR3 is built from 14 residues. CDR3 residues: CASSLKSSGDTQYF. CDR3 coding DNA: TGTGCCAGCAGCTTGAAAAGCTCCGGAGATACGCAGTATTTT.

This clone was seen only once. The rearrangement links TRBV28 to TRBJ1-2; no firm D call. This CDR3 region has 13 residues. CDR1 and CDR2 from the germline V gene are MDHEN and SYDVKM. The V end was cut by 3 bases, the J end by 4 bases, with 9 bases between. CDR3 region: CASSLRPTYGYTF. DNA of the CDR3: TGTGCCAGCAGTTTGCGGCCTACCTATGGCTACACCTTC.

The chain combines TRBV5-4 with TRBJ2-5, with 8 bases lining up with TRBD1. CDR3 length equals 14 residues. Germline CDR1 reads SGHNT; CDR2 reads YYREEE (reference sequence). J gave up 2 bases and V 4 bases, and 4 bases lay outside the gene matches. CDR3 protein: CASSVDREQETQYF. CDR3 nucleotides: TGTGCCAGCAGCGTGGACAGGGAACAAGAGACCCAGTACTTC.

V usage is TRBV5-6 and J usage is TRBJ1-1; TRBD1 might be the D (6 bases). This CDR3 has 15 amino acids. Germline-derived CDR1 and CDR2 are SGHDT and YYEEEE. V lost 4 bases and J lost 0, with 13 bases in between. The CDR3 sequence: CASSRLDRVNTEAFF. The CDR3 region has the DNA TGTGCCAGCAGCCGCTTGGACAGAGTGAACACTGAAGCTTTCTTT. The whole variable domain, filled in from reference TRBV5-6 and TRBJ1-1, reads DAGVTQSPTHLIKTRGQQVTLRCSPKSGHDTVSWYQQALGQGPQFIFQYYEEEERQRGNFPDRFSGHQFPNYSSELNVNALLLGDSALYLCASSRLDRVNTEAFFGQGTRLTVV.

The chain has TRBV11-3 and TRBJ2-5; tentatively, D is TRBD2 (5 bases). V lost 5 bases, J lost 5 bases, and 12 bases lay in between. CDR1 and CDR2 from the germline V gene are SGHNT and YENEEA. The CDR3 runs to 13 residues. CDR3 protein: CASSERVGETQYF. CDR3 sequence (DNA): TGTGCCAGCAGCGAGAGGGTCGGGGAGACCCAGTACTTC.

V gene TRBV27 combines with J gene TRBJ2-3; 7 nucleotides agree with TRBD2. V was pared by 6 bases and J by 0 bases, with 6 bases of the junction left unmatched. This CDR3 is 15 amino acids long. Germline V CDR1 and CDR2: MNHEY, SMNVEV (reference sequence). In DNA form, the CDR3 reads TGTGCCAGCAGCTATCTAGCGGCTAGCACAGATACGCAGTATTTT. Protein sequence: CASSYLAASTDTQYF.

This clone showed up just once. The chain carries TRBV4-3 and TRBJ2-3; TRBD2 aligns across 8 bases. CDR3 length equals 16 residues. Trimming cost V 0 bases and J 6 bases; bases outside gene matches: 8. Germline V lookup: CDR1 LGHNA, CDR2 YSLEER. CDR3 region: CASSQDREGGLDTQYF. For the CDR3, the DNA is TGCGCCAGCAGCCAAGATCGGGAGGGAGGATTGGATACGCAGTATTTT.

The J gene is TRBJ2-5, the V gene TRBV29-1; weak D call: TRBD2 (6 bases). This CDR3 has 14 amino acids. Germline-derived CDR1 and CDR2 are SQVTM and ANQGSEA. Trimming cost V 1 base and J 4 bases, with 13 bases left between them. This chain's CDR3 is CSVEVGGGGETQYF. The CDR3 bases are TGCAGCGTTGAAGTCGGGGGTGGGGGAGAGACCCAGTACTTC.

The chain links TRBV5-5 to TRBJ2-2; TRBD1 matches at 8 bases. The trim removed 0 bases at V and 3 bases at J, leaving 10 bases unmatched. CDR3 size: 18 residues. Germline lookup yields CDR1 SGHKS and CDR2 YYEKEE (reference sequence). CDR3 in amino acids: CASSLARTGKIDTGELFF. CDR3 bases: TGTGCCAGCAGCTTGGCGCGGACAGGGAAGATAGACACCGGGGAGCTGTTTTTT.

This clone is medium-sized by share. The chain's CDR3 is CASSKQGNQPQHF. In DNA form, the CDR3 reads TGTGCCAGCAGCAAACAGGGCAATCAGCCCCAGCATTTT. This chain uses TRBV21-1 with TRBJ1-5; the table gives TRBD1 as D, unverified against the DNA. TRBV21-1 is a known pseudogene. The CDR3 covers 13 residues.

The genes are TRBV5-5 and TRBJ2-7; TRBD1 agrees at 10 bases. The CDR3 covers 15 residues. The J segment lost 2 bases and the V segment lost 4 bases, leaving 6 bases of the junction unmatched. Germline loops: CDR1 SGHKS, CDR2 YYEKEE (reference sequence). This chain's CDR3 is CASSRDRGYPYEQYF. In DNA form, the CDR3 reads TGTGCCAGCAGCCGGGACAGGGGATACCCCTACGAGCAGTACTTC.